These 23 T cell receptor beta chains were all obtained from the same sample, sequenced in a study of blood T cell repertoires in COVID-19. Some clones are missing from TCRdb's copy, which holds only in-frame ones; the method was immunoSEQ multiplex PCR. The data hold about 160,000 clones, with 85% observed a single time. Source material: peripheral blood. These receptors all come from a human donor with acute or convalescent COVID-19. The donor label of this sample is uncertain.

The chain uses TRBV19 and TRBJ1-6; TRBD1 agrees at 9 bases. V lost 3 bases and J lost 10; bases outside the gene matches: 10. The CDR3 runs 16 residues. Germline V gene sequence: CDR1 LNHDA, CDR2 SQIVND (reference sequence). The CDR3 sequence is CASSILGTGSGSPLHF. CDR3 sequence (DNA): TGTGCCAGTAGTATTTTAGGGACAGGGTCAGGCTCACCCCTCCACTTT.

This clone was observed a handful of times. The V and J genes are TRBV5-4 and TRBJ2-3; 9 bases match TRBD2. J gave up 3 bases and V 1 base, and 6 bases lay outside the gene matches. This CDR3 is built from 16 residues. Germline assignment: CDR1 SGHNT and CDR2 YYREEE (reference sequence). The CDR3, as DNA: TGTGCCAGCAGCTTGAGGCGGGGGGGCCGGACAGATACGCAGTATTTT. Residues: CASSLRRGGRTDTQYF.

The chain's CDR3 is CASSTTRVPFTDTQYF. The CDR3 DNA follows: TGTGCCAGCAGCACCACTAGGGTCCCCTTCACAGATACGCAGTATTTT. The rearrangement joins TRBV7-9 to TRBJ2-3; D might be TRBD2 (5 bases). The V gene's germline CDR1 is SEHNR and CDR2 FQNEAQ (reference sequence). V was trimmed by 5 bases and J by 2 bases, leaving 17 bases between them. The CDR3 has 16 amino acids.

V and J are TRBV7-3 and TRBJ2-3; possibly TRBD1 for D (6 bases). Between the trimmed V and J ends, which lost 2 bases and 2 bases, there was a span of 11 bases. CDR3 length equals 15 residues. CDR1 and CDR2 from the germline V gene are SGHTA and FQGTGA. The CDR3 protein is CASSLQGLITDTQYF. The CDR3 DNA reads TGTGCCAGCAGCTTACAGGGGTTGATCACAGATACGCAGTATTTT.

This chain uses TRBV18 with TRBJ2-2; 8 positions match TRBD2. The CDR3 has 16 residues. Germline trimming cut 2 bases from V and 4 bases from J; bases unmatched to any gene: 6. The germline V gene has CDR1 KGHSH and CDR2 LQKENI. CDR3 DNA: TGTGCCAGCTCACCATCGGGGGGGCCGGGCACCGGGGAGCTGTTTTTT. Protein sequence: CASSPSGGPGTGELFF.

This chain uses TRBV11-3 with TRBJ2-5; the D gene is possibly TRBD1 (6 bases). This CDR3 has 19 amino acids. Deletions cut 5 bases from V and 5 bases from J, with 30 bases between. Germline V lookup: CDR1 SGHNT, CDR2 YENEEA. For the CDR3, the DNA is TGTGCCAGCAGCCCCCTAAGGCCCTCCACAGGGTACGGTGTCGAGACCCAGTACTTC. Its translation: CASSPLRPSTGYGVETQYF.

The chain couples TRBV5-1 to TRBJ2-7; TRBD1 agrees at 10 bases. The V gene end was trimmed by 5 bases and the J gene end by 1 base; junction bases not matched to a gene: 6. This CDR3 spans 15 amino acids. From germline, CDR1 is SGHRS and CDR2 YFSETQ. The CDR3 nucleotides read TGCGCCAGCAGTTTAGGGACAGGGGCATCCTACGAGCAGTACTTC. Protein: CASSLGTGASYEQYF.

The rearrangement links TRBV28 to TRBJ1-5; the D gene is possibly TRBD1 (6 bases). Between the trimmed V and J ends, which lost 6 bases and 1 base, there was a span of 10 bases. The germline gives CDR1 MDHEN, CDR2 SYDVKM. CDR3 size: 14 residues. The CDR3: CASSEDRSNQPQHF. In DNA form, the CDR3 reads TGTGCCAGCAGCGAAGACAGGAGCAATCAGCCCCAGCATTTT.

CDR3 amino acids: CASSLEVNRAYEQYF. The CDR3, as DNA: TGTGCCAGCAGCTTAGAGGTCAACAGGGCCTACGAGCAGTACTTC. The J gene is TRBJ2-7, the V gene TRBV7-2, with D tentatively TRBD1 (6 bases). Trimming left V 1 base short and J 2 bases short, with 12 bases between. The CDR3 sequence is 15 residues long. Germline CDR1 reads SGHTA; CDR2 reads FQGNSA.

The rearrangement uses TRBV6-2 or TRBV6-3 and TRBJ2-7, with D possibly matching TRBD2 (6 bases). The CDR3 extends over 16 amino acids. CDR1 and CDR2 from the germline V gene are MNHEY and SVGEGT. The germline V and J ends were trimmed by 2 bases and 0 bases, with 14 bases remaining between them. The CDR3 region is CASSYNRDLSSYEQYF. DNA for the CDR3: TGTGCCAGCAGTTACAACCGGGACTTAAGCTCCTACGAGCAGTACTTC.

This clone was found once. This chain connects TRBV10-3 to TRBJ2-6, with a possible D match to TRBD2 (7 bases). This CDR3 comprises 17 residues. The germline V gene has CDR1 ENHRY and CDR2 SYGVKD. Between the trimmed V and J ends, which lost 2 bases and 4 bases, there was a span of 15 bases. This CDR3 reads CAISESWGGEGANVLTF. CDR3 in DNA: TGTGCCATCAGTGAGAGTTGGGGGGGCGAAGGGGCCAACGTCCTGACTTTC.

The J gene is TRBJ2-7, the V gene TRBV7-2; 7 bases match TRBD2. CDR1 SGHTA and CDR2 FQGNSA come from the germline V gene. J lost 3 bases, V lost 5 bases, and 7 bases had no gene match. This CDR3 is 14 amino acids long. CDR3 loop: CASSVDSGIYEQYF. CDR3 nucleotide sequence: TGTGCCAGCAGCGTAGACAGCGGGATCTACGAGCAGTACTTC.

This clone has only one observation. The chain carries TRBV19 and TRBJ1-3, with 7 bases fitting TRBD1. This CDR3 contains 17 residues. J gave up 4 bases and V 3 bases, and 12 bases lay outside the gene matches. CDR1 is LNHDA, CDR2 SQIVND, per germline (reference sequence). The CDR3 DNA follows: TGTGCCAGTAGTATCCATGGGGACAGCCCTTCCGGAAACACCATATATTTT. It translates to CASSIHGDSPSGNTIYF.

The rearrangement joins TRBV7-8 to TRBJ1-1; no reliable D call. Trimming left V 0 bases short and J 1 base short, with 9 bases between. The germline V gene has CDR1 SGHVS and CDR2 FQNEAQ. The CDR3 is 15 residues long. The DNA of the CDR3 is TGTGCCAGCAGCTTAGCACCAGTAGCGAACACTGAAGCTTTCTTT. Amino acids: CASSLAPVANTEAFF.

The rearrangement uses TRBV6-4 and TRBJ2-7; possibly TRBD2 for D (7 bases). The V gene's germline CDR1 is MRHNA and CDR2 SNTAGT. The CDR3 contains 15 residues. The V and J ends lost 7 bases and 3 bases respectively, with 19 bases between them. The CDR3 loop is CASTPFGGRYYEQYF. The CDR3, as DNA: TGTGCCAGCACTCCTTTCGGGGGGCGATACTACGAGCAGTACTTC.

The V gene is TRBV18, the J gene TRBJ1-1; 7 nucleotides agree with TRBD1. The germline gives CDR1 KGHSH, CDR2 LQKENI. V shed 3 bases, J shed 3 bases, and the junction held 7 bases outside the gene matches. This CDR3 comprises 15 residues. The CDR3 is CASSPFAGGYTEAFF. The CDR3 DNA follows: TGTGCCAGCTCACCCTTTGCAGGGGGATACACTGAAGCTTTCTTT. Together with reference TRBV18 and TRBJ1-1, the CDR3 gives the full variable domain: NAGVMQNPRHLVRRRGQEARLRCSPMKGHSHVYWYRQLPEEGLKFMVYLQKENIIDESGMPKERFSAEFPKEGPSILRIQQVVRGDSAAYFCASSPFAGGYTEAFFGQGTRLTVV.

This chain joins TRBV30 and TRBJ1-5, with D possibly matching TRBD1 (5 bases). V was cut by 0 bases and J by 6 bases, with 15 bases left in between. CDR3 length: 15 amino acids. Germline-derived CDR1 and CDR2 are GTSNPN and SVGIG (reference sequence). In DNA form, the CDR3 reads TGTGCCTGGAGTGTAAGGGCCAGGGCTGGTCAGCCCCAGCATTTT. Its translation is CAWSVRARAGQPQHF. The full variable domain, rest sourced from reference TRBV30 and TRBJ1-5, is SQTIHQWPATLVQPVGSPLSLECTVEGTSNPNLYWYRQAAGRGLQLLFYSVGIGQISSEVPQNLSASRPQDRQFILSSKKLLLSDSGFYLCAWSVRARAGQPQHFGDGTRLSIL.

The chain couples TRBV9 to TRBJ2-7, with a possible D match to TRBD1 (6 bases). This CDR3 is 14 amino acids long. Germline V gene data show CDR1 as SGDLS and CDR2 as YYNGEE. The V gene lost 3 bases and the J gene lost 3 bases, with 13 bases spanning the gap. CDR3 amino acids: CASSGTGTLYEQYF. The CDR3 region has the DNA TGTGCCAGCAGCGGAACAGGGACCCTCTACGAGCAGTACTTC.

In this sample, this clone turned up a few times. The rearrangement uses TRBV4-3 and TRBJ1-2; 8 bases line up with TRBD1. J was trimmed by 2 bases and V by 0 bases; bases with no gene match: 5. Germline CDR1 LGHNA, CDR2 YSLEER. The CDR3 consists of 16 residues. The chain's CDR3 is CASSQDWQGANYGYTF. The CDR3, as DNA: TGCGCCAGCAGCCAAGATTGGCAGGGGGCAAACTATGGCTACACCTTC.

For the CDR3, the DNA is TGTGCCAGTAGTGGTGGGACTAGCGGCAGGTTAGGGCAGTTCTTC. Its translation is CASSGGTSGRLGQFF. V usage is TRBV19 and J usage is TRBJ2-1; 11 bases align to TRBD2. Germline V lookup: CDR1 LNHDA, CDR2 SQIVND (reference sequence). Trimming cost V 5 bases and J 12 bases; bases outside gene matches: 12. The CDR3 loop spans 15 amino acids.

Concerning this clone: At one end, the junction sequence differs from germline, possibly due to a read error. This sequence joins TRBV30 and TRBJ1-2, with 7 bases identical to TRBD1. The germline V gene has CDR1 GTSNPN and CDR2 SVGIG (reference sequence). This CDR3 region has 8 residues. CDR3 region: CACGTDNF. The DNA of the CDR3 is TGTGCCTGTGGGACAGACAACTTC.

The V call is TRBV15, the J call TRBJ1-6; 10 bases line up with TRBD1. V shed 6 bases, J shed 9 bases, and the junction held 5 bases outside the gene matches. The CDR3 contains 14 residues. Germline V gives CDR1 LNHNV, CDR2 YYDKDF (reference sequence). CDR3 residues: CATRPGQGGSPLHF. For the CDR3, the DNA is TGTGCCACCAGACCAGGACAGGGGGGTTCACCCCTCCACTTT.

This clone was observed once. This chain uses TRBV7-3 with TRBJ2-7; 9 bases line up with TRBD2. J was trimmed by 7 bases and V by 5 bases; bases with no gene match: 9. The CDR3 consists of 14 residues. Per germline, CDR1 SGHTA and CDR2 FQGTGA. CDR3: CASSPGLAGREQYF. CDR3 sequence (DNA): TGTGCCAGCAGCCCGGGGCTAGCGGGGAGGGAGCAGTACTTC.